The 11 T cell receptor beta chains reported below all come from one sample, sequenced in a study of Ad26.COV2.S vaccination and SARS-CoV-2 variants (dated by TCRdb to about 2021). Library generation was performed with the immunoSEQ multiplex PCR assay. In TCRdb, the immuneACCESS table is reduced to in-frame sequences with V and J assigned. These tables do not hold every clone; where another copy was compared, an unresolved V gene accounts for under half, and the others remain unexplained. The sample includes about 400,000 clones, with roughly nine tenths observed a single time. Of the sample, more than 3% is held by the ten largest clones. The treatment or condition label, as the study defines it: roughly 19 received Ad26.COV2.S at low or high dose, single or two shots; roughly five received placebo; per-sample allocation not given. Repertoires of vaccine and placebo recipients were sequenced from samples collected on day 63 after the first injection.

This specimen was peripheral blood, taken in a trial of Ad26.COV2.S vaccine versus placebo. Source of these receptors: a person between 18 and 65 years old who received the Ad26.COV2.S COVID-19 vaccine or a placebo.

The CDR3 DNA sequence: TGTGCCACCAGTGCAGGGACCACTGAAGCTTTCTTT. This codes for CATSAGTTEAFF. The chain has TRBV24-1 and TRBJ1-1; D perhaps matches TRBD1 (5 bases). This CDR3 is built from 12 residues. CDR1 is KGHDR, CDR2 SFDVKD, per germline. Trimming shortened V by 5 bases and J by 4 bases, and 7 bases separated the two germline ends.

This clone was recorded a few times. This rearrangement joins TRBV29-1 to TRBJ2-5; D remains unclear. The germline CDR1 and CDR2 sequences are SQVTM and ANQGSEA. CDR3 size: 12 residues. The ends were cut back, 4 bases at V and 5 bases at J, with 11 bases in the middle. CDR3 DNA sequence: TGCAGCGTTGGGGATGGGTTCGAGACCCAGTACTTC. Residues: CSVGDGFETQYF.

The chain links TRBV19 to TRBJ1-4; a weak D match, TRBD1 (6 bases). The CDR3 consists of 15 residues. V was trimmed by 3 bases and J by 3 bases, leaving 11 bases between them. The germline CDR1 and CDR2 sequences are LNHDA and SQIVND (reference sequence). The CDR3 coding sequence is TGTGCCAGTAGTATTTCGGACAGCTCTAATGAAAAACTGTTTTTT. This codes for CASSISDSSNEKLFF.

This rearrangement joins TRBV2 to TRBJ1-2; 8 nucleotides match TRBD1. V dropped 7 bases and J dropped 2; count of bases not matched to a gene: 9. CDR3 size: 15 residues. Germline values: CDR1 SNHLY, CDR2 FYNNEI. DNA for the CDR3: TGTGCCAGCACTACCGGGACAGGAACAAACTATGGCTACACCTTC. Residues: CASTTGTGTNYGYTF.

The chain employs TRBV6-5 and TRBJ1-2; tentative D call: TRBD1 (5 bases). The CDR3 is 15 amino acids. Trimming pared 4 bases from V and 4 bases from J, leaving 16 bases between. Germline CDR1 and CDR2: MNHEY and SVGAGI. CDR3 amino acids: CASSLVSPGTYGYTF. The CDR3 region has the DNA TGTGCCAGCAGTTTGGTGTCTCCAGGGACCTATGGCTACACCTTC.

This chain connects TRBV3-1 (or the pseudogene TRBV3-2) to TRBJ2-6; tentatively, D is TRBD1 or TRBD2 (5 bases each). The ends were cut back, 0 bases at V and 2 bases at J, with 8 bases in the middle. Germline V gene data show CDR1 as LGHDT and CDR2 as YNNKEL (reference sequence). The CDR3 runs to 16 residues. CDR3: CASSQEGVAGANVLTF. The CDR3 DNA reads TGTGCCAGCAGCCAAGAGGGGGTAGCTGGGGCCAACGTCCTGACTTTC.

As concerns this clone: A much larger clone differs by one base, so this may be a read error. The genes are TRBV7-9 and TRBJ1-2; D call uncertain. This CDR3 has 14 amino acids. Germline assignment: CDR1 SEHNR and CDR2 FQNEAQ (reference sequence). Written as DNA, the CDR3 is TGTGCCAGCAACTTACCCCAAGTTAACTATGGCTACACCTTC. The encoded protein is CASNLPQVNYGYTF.

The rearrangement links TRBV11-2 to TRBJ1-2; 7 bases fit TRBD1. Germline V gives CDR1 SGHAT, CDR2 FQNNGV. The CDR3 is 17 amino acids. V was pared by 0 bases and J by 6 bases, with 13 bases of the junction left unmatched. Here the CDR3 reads CASSLDFRDSLKDGYTF. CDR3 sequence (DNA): TGTGCCAGCAGCTTAGATTTCCGGGACAGTTTGAAGGATGGCTACACCTTC. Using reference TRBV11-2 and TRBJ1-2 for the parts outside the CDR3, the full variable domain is EAGVAQSPRYKIIEKRQSVAFWCNPISGHATLYWYQQILGQGPKLLIQFQNNGVVDDSQLPKDRFSAERLKGVDSTLKIQPAKLEDSAVYLCASSLDFRDSLKDGYTFGSGTRLTVV.

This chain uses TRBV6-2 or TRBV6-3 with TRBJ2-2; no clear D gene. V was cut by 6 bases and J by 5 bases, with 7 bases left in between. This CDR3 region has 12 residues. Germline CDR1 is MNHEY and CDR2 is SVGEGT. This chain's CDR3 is CASSPVTGELFF. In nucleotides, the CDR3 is TGTGCCAGCAGCCCGGTGACCGGGGAGCTGTTTTTT.

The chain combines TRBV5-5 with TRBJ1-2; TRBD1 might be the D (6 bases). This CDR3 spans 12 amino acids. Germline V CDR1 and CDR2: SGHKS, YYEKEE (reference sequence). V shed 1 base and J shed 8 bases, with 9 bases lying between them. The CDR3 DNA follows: TGTGCCAGCAGCTTGAGCGGGGGCGGCTACACCTTC. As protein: CASSLSGGGYTF.

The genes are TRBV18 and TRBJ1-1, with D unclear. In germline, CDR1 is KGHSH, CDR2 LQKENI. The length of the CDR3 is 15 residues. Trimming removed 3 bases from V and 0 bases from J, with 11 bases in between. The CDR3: CASSPVREVNTEAFF. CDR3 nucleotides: TGTGCCAGCTCACCGGTAAGGGAGGTGAACACTGAAGCTTTCTTT.